A selection of T cell receptor beta chains follows, all from one sample in a study of cytomegalovirus exposure and HLA in healthy donors. Measured with immunoSEQ multiplex PCR; TCRdb has only the in-frame clones, and not every one. There are approximately 160,000 clones in the sample; roughly 73% occur only once, and 4.9% lies in the top ten. What was sequenced was PBMCs. The origin of the receptors is a male donor in good health and CMV-seronegative. Both conserved end residues are part of each CDR3. The D gene is left open where the match is weak. Size tells how often a clone was seen (once, few, many) or the class of an expanded clone, and some rows leave it out.

CDR3 protein: CASSLGRRASGYNEQFF
CDR3 DNA: TGCGCCAGCAGCTTGGGCAGGCGGGCTAGCGGCTACAATGAGCAGTTCTTC
J gene: TRBJ2-1
D gene: TRBD2
V gene: TRBV5-1
clone size: NA

CDR3 protein: CASSPGQGIYYGYTF
CDR3 DNA: TGTGCCAGCTCACCCGGACAGGGGATCTACTATGGCTACACCTTC
J gene: TRBJ1-2
D gene: TRBD1
V gene: TRBV18
clone size: NA

CDR3 protein: CASFGTGRAYNEQFF
CDR3 DNA: TGTGCCAGCTTTGGGACAGGAAGGGCCTACAATGAGCAGTTCTTC
J gene: TRBJ2-1
D gene: TRBD1
V gene: TRBV18
clone size: NA

CDR3 protein: CASSWGQTYEQYF
CDR3 DNA: TGTGCCAGCAGCTGGGGACAGACCTACGAGCAGTACTTC
J gene: TRBJ2-7
D gene: TRBD1
V gene: TRBV11-3
clone size: NA

CDR3 protein: CASSLAPGLGEQYF
CDR3 DNA: TGTGCCAGCAGCTTGGCCCCCGGACTGGGGGAGCAGTACTTC
J gene: TRBJ2-7
D gene: NA
V gene: TRBV5-8
clone size: NA

CDR3 protein: CASRAAGGRVEQYF
CDR3 DNA: TGCGCCAGCAGGGCGGCGGGGGGGCGCGTCGAGCAGTACTTC
J gene: TRBJ2-7
D gene: TRBD2
V gene: TRBV10-2
clone size: NA

CDR3 protein: CAWNLRGTGVYGYTF
CDR3 DNA: TGTGCCTGGAACCTCCGAGGGACAGGGGTTTATGGCTACACCTTC
J gene: TRBJ1-2
D gene: TRBD1
V gene: TRBV30
clone size: NA

CDR3 protein: CASSLVGGLAIFEQYF
CDR3 DNA: TGCGCCAGCAGCTTGGTCGGTGGACTAGCGATTTTCGAGCAGTACTTC
J gene: TRBJ2-7
D gene: TRBD2
V gene: TRBV5-1
clone size: few

CDR3 protein: CASSYSTSLAGNEQFF
CDR3 DNA: TGTGCCAGCAGTTACTCCACGAGCCTAGCGGGAAATGAGCAGTTCTTC
J gene: TRBJ2-1
D gene: TRBD2
V gene: TRBV6-5
clone size: NA

CDR3 protein: CTSSQASGGNSYNEQFF
CDR3 DNA: TGCACCAGCAGCCAAGCTAGCGGGGGGAACTCCTACAATGAGCAGTTCTTC
J gene: TRBJ2-1
D gene: NA
V gene: TRBV1
clone size: NA

CDR3 protein: CASSPQGGVSNQPQHF
CDR3 DNA: TGTGCCAGCAGCCCGCAAGGGGGGGTAAGCAATCAGCCCCAGCATTTT
J gene: TRBJ1-5
D gene: NA
V gene: TRBV7-2
clone size: NA

CDR3 protein: CASSEERGRGTEAFF
CDR3 DNA: TGCGCCAGCAGTGAGGAGAGGGGGCGAGGAACTGAAGCTTTCTTT
J gene: TRBJ1-1
D gene: TRBD1
V gene: TRBV10-2
clone size: NA

CDR3 protein: CASSLDSGTDTQYF
CDR3 DNA: TGTGCCAGCAGCTTAGATAGCGGCACAGATACGCAGTATTTT
J gene: TRBJ2-3
D gene: NA
V gene: TRBV5-8
clone size: few

CDR3 protein: CAISGTDNLYEQYF
CDR3 DNA: TGTGCCATCTCAGGCACAGACAACCTCTACGAGCAGTACTTC
J gene: TRBJ2-7
D gene: NA
V gene: TRBV10-3
clone size: NA

CDR3 protein: CASSAVPQGSYEQYF
CDR3 DNA: TGCGCCAGCAGCGCGGTCCCCCAGGGCTCCTACGAGCAGTACTTC
J gene: TRBJ2-7
D gene: NA
V gene: TRBV5-1
clone size: NA

CDR3 protein: CASSLAGGGAGETQYF
CDR3 DNA: TGCGCCAGCAGCTTGGCCGGCGGGGGGGCCGGGGAGACCCAGTACTTC
J gene: TRBJ2-5
D gene: TRBD2
V gene: TRBV5-1
clone size: NA

CDR3 protein: CASSLEQSPGELFF
CDR3 DNA: TGCGCCAGCAGCTTGGAACAATCCCCCGGGGAGCTGTTTTTT
J gene: TRBJ2-2
D gene: NA
V gene: TRBV5-1
clone size: once

CDR3 protein: CASSSIIGTGPYGYTF
CDR3 DNA: TGTGCCAGCAGCTCGATAATAGGGACAGGGCCATATGGCTACACCTTC
J gene: TRBJ1-2
D gene: TRBD1
V gene: TRBV11-2
clone size: NA

CDR3 protein: CSVDQGGDEQYF
CDR3 DNA: TGCAGCGTTGACCAGGGGGGCGACGAGCAGTACTTC
J gene: TRBJ2-7
D gene: NA
V gene: TRBV29-1
clone size: NA

CDR3 protein: CASHKQGSYNEQFF
CDR3 DNA: TGTGCCAGCCATAAGCAGGGCTCCTACAATGAGCAGTTCTTC
J gene: TRBJ2-1
D gene: NA
V gene: TRBV25-1
clone size: NA

CDR3 protein: CASQGTGYSNQPQHF
CDR3 DNA: TGTGCCAGCCAGGGGACAGGATATAGCAATCAGCCCCAGCATTTT
J gene: TRBJ1-5
D gene: TRBD1
V gene: TRBV27
clone size: NA

CDR3 protein: CASRQGQGANEQFF
CDR3 DNA: TGTGCCAGCAGGCAGGGACAGGGGGCGAATGAGCAGTTCTTC
J gene: TRBJ2-1
D gene: TRBD1
V gene: TRBV2
clone size: few

CDR3 protein: CSVEGDSGALRDTIYF
CDR3 DNA: TGCAGCGTTGAAGGCGATAGCGGGGCCCTTCGGGACACCATATATTTT
J gene: TRBJ1-3
D gene: NA
V gene: TRBV29-1
clone size: NA

CDR3 protein: CASSLGTGRTEAFF
CDR3 DNA: TGTGCCAGCAGCTTAGGAACAGGTCGGACTGAAGCTTTCTTT
J gene: TRBJ1-1
D gene: NA
V gene: TRBV7-6
clone size: NA

CDR3 protein: CASGGREAGNEQFF
CDR3 DNA: TGTGCCAGCGGCGGGCGGGAGGCGGGTAATGAGCAGTTCTTC
J gene: TRBJ2-1
D gene: TRBD2
V gene: TRBV9
clone size: NA

CDR3 protein: CAISPPNSRSDGYTF
CDR3 DNA: TGTGCCATCAGCCCGCCTAACAGTAGAAGTGACGGCTACACCTTC
J gene: TRBJ1-2
D gene: NA
V gene: TRBV10-3
clone size: NA

CDR3 protein: CASSLAGQGYTEAFF
CDR3 DNA: TGCGCCAGCAGCTTGGCAGGTCAGGGGTACACTGAAGCTTTCTTT
J gene: TRBJ1-1
D gene: NA
V gene: TRBV5-1
clone size: NA

CDR3 protein: CASSLPGTGERQQYF
CDR3 DNA: TGTGCCAGCAGTCTCCCCGGGACGGGGGAGAGGCAGCAGTACTTC
J gene: TRBJ2-5
D gene: NA
V gene: TRBV6-6
clone size: NA

CDR3 protein: CASSLVAGRQETQYF
CDR3 DNA: TGTGCCAGCAGCTTAGTAGCGGGACGGCAAGAGACCCAGTACTTC
J gene: TRBJ2-5
D gene: TRBD2
V gene: TRBV7-3
clone size: NA

CDR3 protein: CASSDSGGGQPQHF
CDR3 DNA: TGTGCCAGCAGTGACTCAGGGGGTGGTCAGCCCCAGCATTTT
J gene: TRBJ1-5
D gene: NA
V gene: TRBV6-4
clone size: NA

CDR3 protein: CASSDSGGAPEQFF
CDR3 DNA: TGCGCCAGCAGCGATAGCGGGGGGGCCCCTGAGCAGTTCTTC
J gene: TRBJ2-1
D gene: TRBD2
V gene: TRBV5-1
clone size: NA

CDR3 protein: CASTGTVYGYTF
CDR3 DNA: TGTGCCAGTACAGGGACAGTCTATGGCTACACCTTC
J gene: TRBJ1-2
D gene: TRBD1
V gene: TRBV19
clone size: NA

CDR3 protein: CASSLEQAALFSGNTIYF
CDR3 DNA: TGTGCCAGCAGCTTGGAACAGGCTGCTCTTTTCTCTGGAAACACCATATATTTT
J gene: TRBJ1-3
D gene: NA
V gene: TRBV7-6
clone size: NA

CDR3 protein: CASSLGWIGGLPTDTQYF
CDR3 DNA: TGTGCCAGCAGCTTAGGGTGGATTGGGGGACTTCCCACAGATACGCAGTATTTT
J gene: TRBJ2-3
D gene: NA
V gene: TRBV7-8
clone size: once

CDR3 protein: CASSSFLAGNTDTQYF
CDR3 DNA: TGTGCCAGCAGCTCCTTCCTAGCGGGGAACACAGATACGCAGTATTTT
J gene: TRBJ2-3
D gene: TRBD2
V gene: TRBV7-9
clone size: NA

CDR3 protein: CASSFTDSPVHEQYF
CDR3 DNA: TGTGCCAGCAGCTTCACGGACAGTCCTGTCCACGAGCAGTACTTC
J gene: TRBJ2-7
D gene: NA
V gene: TRBV7-3
clone size: NA

CDR3 protein: CATSGIIGTGPHEQYF
CDR3 DNA: TGTGCCACCAGCGGAATTATCGGGACAGGGCCCCACGAGCAGTACTTC
J gene: TRBJ2-7
D gene: TRBD1
V gene: TRBV15
clone size: NA

CDR3 protein: CASSPQTRGEKLFF
CDR3 DNA: TGTGCCAGCAGCCCCCAGACAAGGGGTGAAAAACTGTTTTTT
J gene: TRBJ1-4
D gene: NA
V gene: TRBV14
clone size: NA

CDR3 protein: CASSPSTGDRGSCEQYF
CDR3 DNA: TGTGCCAGCAGCCCCTCTACCGGCGACCGAGGCTCCTGCGAGCAGTACTTC
J gene: TRBJ2-7
D gene: NA
V gene: TRBV7-9
clone size: once